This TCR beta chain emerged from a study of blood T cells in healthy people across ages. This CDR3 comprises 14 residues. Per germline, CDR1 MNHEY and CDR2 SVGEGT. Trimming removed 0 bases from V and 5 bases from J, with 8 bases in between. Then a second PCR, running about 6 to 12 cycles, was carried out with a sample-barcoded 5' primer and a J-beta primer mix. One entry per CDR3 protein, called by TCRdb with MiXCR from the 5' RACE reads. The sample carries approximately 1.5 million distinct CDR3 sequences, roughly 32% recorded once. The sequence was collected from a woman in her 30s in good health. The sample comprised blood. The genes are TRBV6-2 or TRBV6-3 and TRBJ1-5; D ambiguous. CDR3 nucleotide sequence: TGTGCCAGCAGTTACTCGGAAGGGTATCAGCCCCAGCATTTT. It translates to CASSYSEGYQPQHF.